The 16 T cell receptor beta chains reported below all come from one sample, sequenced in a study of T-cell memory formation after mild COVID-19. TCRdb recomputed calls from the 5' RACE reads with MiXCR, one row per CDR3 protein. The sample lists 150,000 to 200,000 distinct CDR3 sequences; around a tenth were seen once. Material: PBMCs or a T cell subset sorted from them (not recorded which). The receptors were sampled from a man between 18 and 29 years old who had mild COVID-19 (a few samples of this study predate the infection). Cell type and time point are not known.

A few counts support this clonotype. The CDR3 reads CASLVQNIQYF. CDR3 bases: TGTGCCAGCCTAGTGCAAAACATTCAGTACTTC. The V and J genes are TRBV6-6 and TRBJ2-4; no reliable D call. This CDR3 region has 11 residues. The V and J ends lost 8 bases and 5 bases respectively, with 7 bases between them. CDR1 and CDR2 from the germline V gene are MNHNY and SVGAGI (reference sequence).

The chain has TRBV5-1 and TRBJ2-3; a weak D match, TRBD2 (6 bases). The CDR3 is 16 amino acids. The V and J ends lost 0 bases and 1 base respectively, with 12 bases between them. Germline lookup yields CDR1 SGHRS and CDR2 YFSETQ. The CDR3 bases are TGCGCCAGCAGCTTGGCCTACGGCGGGGGCACAGATACGCAGTATTTT. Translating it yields CASSLAYGGGTDTQYF.

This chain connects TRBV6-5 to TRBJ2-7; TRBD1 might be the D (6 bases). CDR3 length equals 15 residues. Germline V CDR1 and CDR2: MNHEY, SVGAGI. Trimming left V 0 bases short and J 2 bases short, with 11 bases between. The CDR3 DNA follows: TGTGCCAGCAGTTACTCCCCAAGGGGGACCTACGAGCAGTACTTC. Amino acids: CASSYSPRGTYEQYF.

The CDR3 reads CASSAGTGVYEQYV. The CDR3, as DNA: TGTGCCAGCAGCGCCGGGACAGGGGTCTACGAGCAGTACGTC. J is TRBJ2-7 and V is TRBV9; 10 nucleotides line up with TRBD1. The CDR3 sequence is 14 residues long. The V gene end was trimmed by 3 bases and the J gene end by 3 bases; junction bases not matched to a gene: 3. CDR1 and CDR2 from the germline V gene are SGDLS and YYNGEE.

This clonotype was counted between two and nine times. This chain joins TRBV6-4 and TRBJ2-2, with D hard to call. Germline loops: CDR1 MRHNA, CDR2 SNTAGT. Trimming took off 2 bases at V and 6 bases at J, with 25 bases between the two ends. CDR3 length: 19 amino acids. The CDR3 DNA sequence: TGTGCCAGCAGTGACCCTCAGCCTCACCGGGTCATGGTCGCCGGGGAGCTGTTTTTT. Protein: CASSDPQPHRVMVAGELFF.

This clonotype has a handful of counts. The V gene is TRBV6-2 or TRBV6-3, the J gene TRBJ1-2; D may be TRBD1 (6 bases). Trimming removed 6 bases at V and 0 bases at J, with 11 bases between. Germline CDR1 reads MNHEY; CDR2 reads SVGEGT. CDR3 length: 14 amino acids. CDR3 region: CASRWTESNYGYTF. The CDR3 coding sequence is TGTGCCAGCAGGTGGACAGAATCTAACTATGGCTACACCTTC.

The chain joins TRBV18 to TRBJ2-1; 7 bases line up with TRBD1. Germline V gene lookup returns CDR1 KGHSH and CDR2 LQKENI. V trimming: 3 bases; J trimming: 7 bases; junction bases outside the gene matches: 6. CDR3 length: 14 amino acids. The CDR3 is CASSPPGQRNEQFF. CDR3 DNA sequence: TGTGCCAGCTCACCCCCGGGACAGCGAAATGAGCAGTTCTTC.

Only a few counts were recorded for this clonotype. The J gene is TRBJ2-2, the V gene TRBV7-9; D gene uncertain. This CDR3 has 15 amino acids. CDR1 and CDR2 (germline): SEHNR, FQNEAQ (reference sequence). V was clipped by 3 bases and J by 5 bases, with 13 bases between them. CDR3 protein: CASSFQHGWTGELFF. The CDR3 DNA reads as TGTGCCAGCAGCTTTCAGCATGGGTGGACCGGGGAGCTGTTTTTT.

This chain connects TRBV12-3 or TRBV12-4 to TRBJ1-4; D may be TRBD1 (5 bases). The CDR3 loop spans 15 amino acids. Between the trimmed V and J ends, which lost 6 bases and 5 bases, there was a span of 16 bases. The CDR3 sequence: CASRPYGGRNEKLFF. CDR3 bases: TGTGCCAGCAGACCCTACGGGGGGAGGAATGAAAAACTGTTTTTT.

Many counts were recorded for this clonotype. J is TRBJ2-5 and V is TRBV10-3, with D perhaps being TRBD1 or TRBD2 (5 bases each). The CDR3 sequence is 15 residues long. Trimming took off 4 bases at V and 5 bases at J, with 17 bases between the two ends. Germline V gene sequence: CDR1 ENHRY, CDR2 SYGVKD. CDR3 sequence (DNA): TGTGCCATCAGTGTATTAGGAGGACAAGGGGAGACCCAGTACTTC. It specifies CAISVLGGQGETQYF.

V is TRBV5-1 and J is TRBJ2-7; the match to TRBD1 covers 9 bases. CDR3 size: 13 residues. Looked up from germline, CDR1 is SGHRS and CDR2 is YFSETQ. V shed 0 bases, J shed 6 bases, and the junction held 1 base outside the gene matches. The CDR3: CASSLGTGAEQYV. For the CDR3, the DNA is TGCGCCAGCAGCTTGGGGACAGGGGCCGAGCAGTACGTC.

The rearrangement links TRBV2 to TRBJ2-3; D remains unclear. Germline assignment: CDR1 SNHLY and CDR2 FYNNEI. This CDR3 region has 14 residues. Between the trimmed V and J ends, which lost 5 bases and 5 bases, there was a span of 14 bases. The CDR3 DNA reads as TGTGCCAGCAGTTCCAGCCCGTGGGGAGATACGCAGTATTTT. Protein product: CASSSSPWGDTQYF.

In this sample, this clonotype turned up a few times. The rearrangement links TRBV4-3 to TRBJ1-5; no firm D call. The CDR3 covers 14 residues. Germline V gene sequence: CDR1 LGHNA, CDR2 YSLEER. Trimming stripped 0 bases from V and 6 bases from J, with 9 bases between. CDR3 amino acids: CASSQELAGQPQHF. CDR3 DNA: TGCGCCAGCAGCCAAGAGCTCGCGGGTCAGCCCCAGCATTTT.

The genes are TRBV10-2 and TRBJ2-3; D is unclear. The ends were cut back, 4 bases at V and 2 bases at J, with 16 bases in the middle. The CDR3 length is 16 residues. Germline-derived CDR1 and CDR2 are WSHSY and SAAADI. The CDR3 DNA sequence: TGCGCCAGCAGTGCAGGTGGGAAGTCCTTCACAGATACGCAGTATTTT. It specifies CASSAGGKSFTDTQYF.

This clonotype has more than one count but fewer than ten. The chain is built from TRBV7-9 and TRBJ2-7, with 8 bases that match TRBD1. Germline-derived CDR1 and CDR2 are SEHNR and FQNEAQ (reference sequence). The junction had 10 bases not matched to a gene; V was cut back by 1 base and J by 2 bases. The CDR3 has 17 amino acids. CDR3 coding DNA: TGTGCCAGCAGCTTAGTCCCTATTCGGACAGGGACCTACGAGCAGTACGTC. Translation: CASSLVPIRTGTYEQYV.

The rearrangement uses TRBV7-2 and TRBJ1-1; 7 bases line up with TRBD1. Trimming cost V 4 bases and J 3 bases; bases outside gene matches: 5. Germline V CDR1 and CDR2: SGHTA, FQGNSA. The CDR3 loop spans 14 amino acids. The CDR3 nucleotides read TGTGCCAGCAGCTCCAGGGGGGGGTACACTGAAGCTTTCTTT. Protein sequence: CASSSRGGYTEAFF.